The 10 T cell receptor beta chains below all came from one sample that was sequenced in a study of CD8 T cells in Susac syndrome. cDNA came from about 0.46 to 1 ug RNA primed by random hexamers. TCRdb fed the immunoSEQ multiplex PCR reads into MiXCR, producing one record per CDR3 protein. The profile shows 190,000 or so distinct CDR3 sequences, roughly 95% of them singletons. The sequenced sample was CD4+ T cells from PBMCs. The source of these receptors is a human donor with multiple sclerosis.

The chain recombines TRBV5-4 with TRBJ1-5; D remains unclear. V was clipped by 3 bases and J by 5 bases, with 9 bases between them. CDR1 SGHNT and CDR2 YYREEE come from the germline V gene (reference sequence). The CDR3 runs 13 residues. The CDR3 DNA reads as TGTGCCAGCAGCTCCGGACCCGATCAGCCCCAGCATTTT. This sequence encodes CASSSGPDQPQHF.

The chain joins TRBV29-1 to TRBJ1-5; TRBD1 matches 10 bases. Germline CDR1 is SQVTM and CDR2 is ANQGSEA. This CDR3 region has 16 residues. After removal of 5 bases from V and 2 bases from J, the junction contained 9 bases not matched to a gene. The CDR3 DNA reads as TGCAGCGTTAAGGGACAGGGGACGAGGGGCAATCAGCCCCAGCATTTT. It encodes CSVKGQGTRGNQPQHF.

This clonotype was detected only a few times. This chain uses TRBV28 with TRBJ2-7; no clear D. Looked up from germline, CDR1 is MDHEN and CDR2 is SYDVKM. The ends were cut back, 3 bases at V and 3 bases at J, with 6 bases in the middle. The CDR3 spans 12 residues. CDR3 coding DNA: TGTGCCAGCAGTTTGTACAGCTACGAGCAGTACTTC. Translating it yields CASSLYSYEQYF. Together with reference TRBV28 and TRBJ2-7, the CDR3 gives the full variable domain: DVKVTQSSRYLVKRTGEKVFLECVQDMDHENMFWYRQDPGLGLRLIYFSYDVKMKEKGDIPEGYSVSREKKERFSLILESASTNQTSMYLCASSLYSYEQYFGPGTRLTVT.

This clonotype was counted a few times. The chain has TRBV29-1 and TRBJ1-1; TRBD1 aligns across 8 bases. From germline, CDR1 is SQVTM and CDR2 ANQGSEA. This CDR3 is 12 amino acids long. Germline trimming cut 7 bases from V and 7 bases from J; bases unmatched to any gene: 8. CDR3: CSARRTGSEAFF. CDR3 nucleotide sequence: TGCAGCGCCCGGAGGACAGGGAGTGAAGCTTTCTTT.

The chain joins TRBV7-9 to TRBJ1-6; 8 bases are shared with TRBD1. The V and J ends lost 4 bases and 7 bases, in that order; junction bases with no gene match: 6. CDR1 is SEHNR and CDR2 is FQNEAQ in the germline V gene (reference sequence). The CDR3 consists of 15 residues. CDR3 residues: CASSSRDRNNSPLHF. CDR3 in DNA: TGTGCCAGCAGCTCCCGGGACAGGAACAATTCACCCCTCCACTTT.

The chain is built from TRBV20-1 and TRBJ1-2; 9 bases are a match to TRBD1. V trimming: 4 bases; J trimming: 2 bases; junction bases outside the gene matches: 5. Germline CDR1 and CDR2: DFQATT and SNEGSKA (reference sequence). CDR3 length: 14 residues. Here the CDR3 DNA reads TGCAGTGCTACCCGGACAGGGGAAAACTATGGCTACACCTTC. It translates to CSATRTGENYGYTF.

The chain has TRBV14 and TRBJ2-1; 8 bases agree with TRBD2. Germline loops: CDR1 SGHDN, CDR2 FVKESK. V shed 1 base, J shed 9 bases, and the junction held 8 bases outside the gene matches. The length of the CDR3 is 15 residues. The CDR3 bases are TGTGCCAGCAGCCAAGCGGGAGGGCCAAGGGGTGAGCAGTTCTTC. Encoded protein: CASSQAGGPRGEQFF.

The J gene is TRBJ2-7, the V gene TRBV27, with a weak D call TRBD1 (6 bases). This CDR3 has 13 residues. Germline values: CDR1 MNHEY, CDR2 SMNVEV (reference sequence). V was pared by 6 bases and J by 5 bases, with 14 bases between. The CDR3 loop reads CASRTNRVHEQYF. The CDR3 region has the DNA TGTGCCAGCAGAACAAACAGGGTCCACGAGCAGTACTTC.

The genes are TRBV4-1 and TRBJ1-1; a possible D gene is TRBD1 (6 bases). The V end was cut by 3 bases, the J end by 9 bases, with 14 bases between. The CDR3 contains 13 residues. Germline CDR1 and CDR2: MGHRA and YSYEKL. The CDR3 sequence: CASSHHREQKAFF. In nucleotides, the CDR3 is TGCGCCAGCAGCCATCACAGGGAACAAAAAGCTTTCTTT.

This clonotype has just one count. J is TRBJ2-1 and V is TRBV29-1; 10 bases fit TRBD2. The CDR3 spans 14 residues. Unmatched junction bases numbered 5, after V lost 3 bases and J lost 6 bases. The germline CDR1 and CDR2 sequences are SQVTM and ANQGSEA. This chain's CDR3 is CSVDRAGGGNEQFF. CDR3 coding DNA: TGCAGCGTTGATCGAGCGGGAGGGGGCAATGAGCAGTTCTTC.